This entry lists 20 T cell receptor beta chains sequenced from one sample in a study of shared clonotypes between healthy human individuals. Measured with immunoSEQ multiplex PCR; TCRdb has only the in-frame clones, and not every one. The data contain a few hundred thousand clones, 70% to 80% of them singletons. Source material: PBMCs. These receptors came from a woman aged 40 to 55 in good health. Some clones in this sample may be carry-over from other donors' samples.

This clone has a single count. This chain links TRBV28 with TRBJ2-5, with TRBD2 as a possible D gene (5 bases). The CDR3 has 14 residues. The V gene lost 3 bases and the J gene lost 9 bases, with 17 bases spanning the gap. Germline V lookup: CDR1 MDHEN, CDR2 SYDVKM. CDR3 in amino acids: CASSLVERQGSQYF. The CDR3 DNA follows: TGTGCCAGCAGTTTGGTTGAGCGGCAAGGGTCCCAGTACTTC.

This clone was seen at least ten times. The sample holds other DNA sequences that translate to the same CDR3. This chain uses TRBV5-4 with TRBJ2-2, with 7 bases fitting TRBD1. CDR3 length: 14 amino acids. V was clipped by 0 bases and J by 4 bases; unmatched bases: 0. The germline gives CDR1 SGHNT, CDR2 YYREEE (reference sequence). The CDR3 sequence is CASSLAGGTGELFF. CDR3 DNA: TGTGCCAGCAGCTTGGCAGGGGGCACCGGGGAGCTGTTTTTT.

V and J are TRBV7-9 and TRBJ1-1; D is uncertain. The CDR3 is 14 amino acids. Germline-derived CDR1 and CDR2 are SEHNR and FQNEAQ (reference sequence). V was cut by 5 bases and J by 0 bases, with 10 bases left in between. As DNA, the CDR3 is TGTGCCAGCAGCCGACTTAGCATGAACACTGAAGCTTTCTTT. This encodes CASSRLSMNTEAFF.

Comment on this clone: A far larger clone is only one base removed, so a read error is likely. V and J are TRBV7-8 and TRBJ1-3, with no clear D. The CDR3 spans 14 residues. V shed 2 bases and J shed 0 bases, with 5 bases lying between them. Germline V gives CDR1 SGHVS, CDR2 FQNEAQ. The CDR3 coding sequence is TGTGCCAGCAGCTTATCCATCTCTGGAAACACCATATATTTT. This sequence encodes CASSLSISGNTIYF. Based on the CDR3 plus reference TRBV7-8 and TRBJ1-3, the full variable domain is GAGVSQSPRYKVAKRGQDVALRCDPISGHVSLFWYQQALGQGPEFLTYFQNEAQLDKSGLPSDRFFAERPEGSVSTLKIQRTQQEDSAVYLCASSLSISGNTIYFGEGSWLTVV.

The chain links TRBV18 to TRBJ2-7; a possible D gene is TRBD1 (6 bases). Germline lookup yields CDR1 KGHSH and CDR2 LQKENI. The germline V and J ends were trimmed by 3 bases and 6 bases, with 15 bases remaining between them. The CDR3 loop spans 14 amino acids. The CDR3 DNA reads TGTGCCAGCTCACCTATGAGGACAGATCGCGAGCAGTACTTC. Protein sequence: CASSPMRTDREQYF. The whole variable domain, remainder taken from reference TRBV18 and TRBJ2-7, is NAGVMQNPRHLVRRRGQEARLRCSPMKGHSHVYWYRQLPEEGLKFMVYLQKENIIDESGMPKERFSAEFPKEGPSILRIQQVVRGDSAAYFCASSPMRTDREQYFGPGTRLTVT.

The chain is built from TRBV20-1 and TRBJ1-2; unclear D gene. V was cut by 5 bases and J by 10 bases, with 14 bases left in between. Germline V lookup: CDR1 DFQATT, CDR2 SNEGSKA (reference sequence). CDR3 size: 11 residues. The CDR3 spells CSARSPIDYTF. The CDR3 nucleotides are TGCAGTGCTCGGAGTCCCATAGACTACACCTTC.

The chain links TRBV5-1 to TRBJ1-2; D is unresolved. The CDR3 has 16 amino acids. From germline, CDR1 is SGHRS and CDR2 YFSETQ. With 0 bases removed from V and 4 bases from J, the gap between germline ends came to 16 bases. The CDR3 is CASSLALAGALYGYTF. The DNA of the CDR3 is TGCGCCAGCAGCTTGGCCTTGGCAGGTGCACTCTATGGCTACACCTTC.

Of note for this clone: This sample also contains other DNA sequences that code for the same CDR3. V is TRBV7-9 and J is TRBJ2-7, with 8 bases identical to TRBD1. CDR1 and CDR2 from the germline V gene are SEHNR and FQNEAQ (reference sequence). The CDR3 contains 14 residues. Trimming at V came to 7 bases and at J to 4 bases, leaving 9 bases not matched to a gene. Written as DNA, the CDR3 is TGTGCCAGCATAAATGGGACAGGTGCTTACGAGCAGTACTTC. Translation: CASINGTGAYEQYF.

This clone was recorded once. V gene TRBV7-2 combines with J gene TRBJ2-7, with a weak D call TRBD1 (6 bases). Germline V gene data show CDR1 as SGHTA and CDR2 as FQGNSA. V lost 5 bases to trimming and J lost 5 bases, with 16 bases between them. The CDR3 has 14 amino acids. This CDR3 reads CASSLNHRVNEQYF. The CDR3 nucleotides read TGTGCCAGCAGCCTCAACCACAGGGTCAACGAGCAGTACTTC.

In its sample, this clone was seen many times. CDR3 bases: TGTGCCTGGAGTGTAAACAGGGGTTCACCCCTCCACTTT. This codes for CAWSVNRGSPLHF. This chain uses TRBV30 with TRBJ1-6, with TRBD1 matching over 7 bases. V was clipped by 0 bases and J by 9 bases; unmatched bases: 2. This CDR3 has 13 residues. CDR1 and CDR2 from the germline V gene are GTSNPN and SVGIG (reference sequence).

This clone was seen a few times. The chain is built from TRBV27 and TRBJ1-1; 9 nucleotides agree with TRBD1. Germline trimming cut 2 bases from V and 4 bases from J; bases unmatched to any gene: 11. Germline CDR1 and CDR2: MNHEY and SMNVEV (reference sequence). This CDR3 is 17 amino acids long. The CDR3 is CASSLNRGRSPGTEAFF. CDR3 bases: TGTGCCAGCAGTTTAAACAGGGGGCGATCCCCGGGCACTGAAGCTTTCTTT.

This clone was observed a few times. V and J are TRBV28 and TRBJ1-1; D uncertain. Germline loops: CDR1 MDHEN, CDR2 SYDVKM. The ends were cut back, 3 bases at V and 1 base at J, with 15 bases in the middle. The length of the CDR3 is 16 residues. In DNA form, the CDR3 reads TGTGCCAGCAGTTTTTCTCTAGGACGCGCGAACACTGAAGCTTTCTTT. Translation: CASSFSLGRANTEAFF.

This chain joins TRBV15 and TRBJ1-4; D call uncertain. Germline V gives CDR1 LNHNV, CDR2 YYDKDF (reference sequence). V was clipped by 1 base and J by 6 bases, with 9 bases between them. There are 14 residues in the CDR3. This CDR3 reads CATSRGRRDEKLFF. The CDR3 region has the DNA TGTGCCACCAGCAGAGGGAGGCGGGATGAAAAACTGTTTTTT.

This clone was seen only a few times. The chain carries TRBV28 and TRBJ1-1; no firm D call. CDR1 and CDR2 from the germline V gene are MDHEN and SYDVKM. The ends were cut back, 4 bases at V and 2 bases at J, with 5 bases in the middle. This CDR3 comprises 12 residues. The CDR3 DNA sequence: TGTGCCAGCAGTTACCAAAACACTGAAGCTTTCTTT. This codes for CASSYQNTEAFF.

For this clone: Other DNA sequences in this specimen translate into the identical CDR3. The V call is TRBV27, the J call TRBJ2-2; perhaps TRBD1 as D (5 bases). V dropped 2 bases and J dropped 2 bases, with 12 bases sitting between them. Germline CDR1 reads MNHEY; CDR2 reads SMNVEV (reference sequence). The CDR3 covers 16 residues. CDR3: CASSLRGRVNTGELFF. The DNA of the CDR3 is TGTGCCAGCAGTTTAAGGGGCAGAGTAAACACCGGGGAGCTGTTTTTT.

The CDR3 bases are TGTGCCAGCTCACTGGCACAGGGGACCAATCAGCCCCAGCATTTT. Residues: CASSLAQGTNQPQHF. This sequence joins TRBV18 and TRBJ1-5, with 7 bases matching TRBD1. Germline CDR1 and CDR2: KGHSH and LQKENI. V shed 4 bases and J 3 bases; nucleotides not matched to a gene: 6. CDR3 size: 15 residues.

This chain links TRBV19 with TRBJ1-2; possible D gene TRBD1, 5 bases. CDR1 and CDR2 (germline): LNHDA, SQIVND (reference sequence). The CDR3 consists of 13 residues. The V end was cut by 9 bases, the J end by 0 bases, with 11 bases between. The CDR3 reads CASQGLANYGYTF. The CDR3 DNA is TGTGCCAGCCAGGGATTAGCTAACTATGGCTACACCTTC.

The chain carries TRBV4-1 and TRBJ1-3; D gene ambiguous. The CDR3 length is 17 residues. Germline V gene data show CDR1 as MGHRA and CDR2 as YSYEKL. V was cut by 5 bases and J by 0 bases, with 17 bases left in between. Here the CDR3 DNA reads TGCGCCAGCAGCGCCGGGCGGGCCCGGAGCTCTGGAAACACCATATATTTT. This gives the protein CASSAGRARSSGNTIYF.

This chain links TRBV30 with TRBJ2-2, with D hard to call. The V end lost 2 bases, the J end lost 4 bases, and 8 bases lay between the germline ends. The germline V gene has CDR1 GTSNPN and CDR2 SVGIG (reference sequence). CDR3 length: 13 amino acids. The DNA of the CDR3 is TGTGCCTGGAGTCCGGTCGTCACCGGGGAGCTGTTTTTT. It codes for CAWSPVVTGELFF. Full variable domain (outside the CDR3, taken from reference TRBV30 and TRBJ2-2): SQTIHQWPATLVQPVGSPLSLECTVEGTSNPNLYWYRQAAGRGLQLLFYSVGIGQISSEVPQNLSASRPQDRQFILSSKKLLLSDSGFYLCAWSPVVTGELFFGEGSRLTVL.

About this clone itself: A single base separates this from a much larger clone, so it may be a read error. Additional DNA sequences in this sample encode the identical CDR3. The chain employs TRBV13 and TRBJ1-1; TRBD1 might be the D (5 bases). Germline V CDR1 and CDR2: PRHDT, FYEKMQ (reference sequence). CDR3 size: 14 residues. V was cut by 0 bases and J by 4 bases, with 9 bases left in between. Here the CDR3 reads CASSLGRAGTEAFF. The CDR3 DNA sequence: TGTGCCAGCAGCTTAGGCAGGGCCGGCACTGAAGCTTTCTTT.